A selection of T cell receptor beta chains follows, all from one sample in a study of blood T cell repertoires in COVID-19. The method was immunoSEQ multiplex PCR; TCRdb's version includes in-frame clones alone and lacks a portion of them. Of 70,000 to 100,000 clones in the sample, approximately 88% are singletons; the top ten hold about 2.5%. Source material: peripheral blood. The origin of the receptors is a middle-aged man with COVID-19, enrolled during active disease. The CDR3 runs from the conserved cysteine through the conserved F or W. D genes are given only for firm matches. A clone size is listed for some rows: how often the clone was seen (once, few, many), or a class if it is expanded.

d_call j_call clone_size v_call cdr3_nt cdr3_aa
- TRBJ2-7 - TRBV6-1 TGTGCCAGCAGTGAAGCGCTAGGAGGAACCTACGAGCAGTACTTC CASSEALGGTYEQYF
- TRBJ1-1 - TRBV7-3 TGTGCCAGCAGCTTAACCGGGGGTGGCACTGAAGCTTTCTTT CASSLTGGGTEAFF
- TRBJ2-5 once TRBV4-2 TGTGCCAGCAGCCAGGGCACAGGGCTGGAGACCCAGTACTTC CASSQGTGLETQYF
TRBD2 TRBJ2-3 - TRBV9 TGTGCCAGCAGCCGACTAGCGGGGAGTTCAGATACGCAGTATTTT CASSRLAGSSDTQYF
- TRBJ2-7 - TRBV11-3 TGTGCCAGCAGCGTCCCCCTCGGGGTATCGGGGACCTACGAGCAGTACTTC CASSVPLGVSGTYEQYF
TRBD2 TRBJ2-5 once TRBV6-2/TRBV6-3 TGTGCCAGCAGTTCCCCTCGGACTAGCGGGGGGGCCTCCAACTTC CASSSPRTSGGASNF
TRBD1 TRBJ1-1 - TRBV5-6 TGTGCCAGCAGCTTGGGTTGGGGGACAGCGAACACTGAAGCTTTCTTT CASSLGWGTANTEAFF
TRBD1 TRBJ1-4 - TRBV14 TGTGCCAGCACCTCAGGGGGCGGTAATGAAAAACTGTTTTTT CASTSGGGNEKLFF
TRBD2 TRBJ2-1 - TRBV27 TGTGCCAGCATCCGAACTGGGGTCGGGGGGACCCACAATGAGCAGTTCTTC CASIRTGVGGTHNEQFF
- TRBJ1-1 - TRBV29-1 TGCAGCGTTGTGGCAGGCTGGAACACTGAAGCTTTCTTT CSVVAGWNTEAFF
- TRBJ2-2 - TRBV5-4 TGTGCCAGCAGCTTTGCACTAGATGGTTCCGGGGAGCTGTTTTTT CASSFALDGSGELFF
- TRBJ1-2 - TRBV5-1 TGCGCCAGCAGCCCCCCGGCAGGGGCGCAGGGCTACACCTTC CASSPPAGAQGYTF
TRBD1 TRBJ1-2 - TRBV6-5 TGTGCCAGCAGTTTCCCGGGACAGGGGAGCTATGGCTACACCTTC CASSFPGQGSYGYTF